This T cell receptor beta chain came from a study of T cell repertoires in cytomegalovirus infection (dated by TCRdb to between 2018 and 2021). Study-level background: Donor HLA type was relevant to the analysis, because carriage of CMV infection together with the matching HLA type was indicated by public TCR beta signatures. What the study reported, not specific to this receptor: The ex vivo response was dominated by HLA-C-restricted CMV-specific TCR beta clonotypes, which also provided the single most frequent clonotype in two of eight donors. In both this cohort and an independent roughly 400-donor cohort, the cumulative frequency of public TCR beta family members distinguished carriers of CMV infection plus the relevant HLA type.

Sequenced on an Illumina HiSeq 1500. The raw public reads went through TCRdb reprocessing: fastp at Q25, MiXCR clone calling, in-frame beta chains kept. Every entry covers one CDR3 protein and lists the most common genes and DNA from its rows. The sample table records roughly 77,000 distinct CDR3 sequences; more than 3% of these occur just once. The ten largest account for about 22% of the sample. This clonotype has a count of ten or more. Its specific antigen is unknown. Per-base quality was not reported, and no clone a single base away is much larger than it. Inclusive of the bounding cysteine and phenylalanine, the CDR3 is 17 residues long. Only the CDR3 part of the read is kept: 51 bases, read in frame from the first base. From V the trimming removes 0 bases and from J it removes 8 bases, while the gene matches leave 11 bases of the junction unaccounted for. Looking up the germline V gene yields CDR1 SGHTA and CDR2 FQGNSA.

Sequenced sample: PBMCs. The TCR comes from a human donor in good health (CMV status not recorded). Some clones in this sample may be carry-over from other donors' samples. The sequence links TRBV7-2 to TRBJ2-1, with 9 middle bases fitting TRBD2. In nucleotides, the sequence is TGTGCCAGCAGCTTAGCCGCCGGGACTAGCCAAACCTATGAGCAGTTCTTC. This is translated as CASSLAAGTSQTYEQFF.